This T cell receptor beta chain was captured in a study of T cell changes during pregnancy in multiple sclerosis. This clone occurred once. CDR3 length: 14 amino acids. Germline CDR1 is SGDLS and CDR2 is YYNGEE. V lost 2 bases, J lost 5 bases, and 5 bases stayed unmatched. Profiled with immunoSEQ multiplex PCR; TCRdb holds only in-frame clones, not every one. The sample records around 15,000 clones, approximately 84% being singletons. The sample was CD8+ T cells from peripheral blood mononuclear cells, taken in the second trimester of pregnancy. V gene TRBV9 combines with J gene TRBJ2-3, with 7 bases lining up with TRBD1. The sequence was obtained from a female donor in good health, enrolled as a control in a pregnancy study. Here the CDR3 DNA reads TGTGCCAGCAGCGTTGACAGGGTGGGAGATACGCAGTATTTT. Its protein product is CASSVDRVGDTQYF.